The T cell receptor beta chain described here comes from a study of CD8 T cells in ankylosing spondylitis. Trimming took 7 bases from V and 8 from J, leaving 18 bases between them. The CDR3 is 14 residues long. Germline V CDR1 and CDR2: ENHRY, SYGVKD. In its sample, this clonotype was seen many times. A single record per CDR3 protein comes from TCRdb applying MiXCR to the 5' RACE reads. The sample has 250,000 to 350,000 distinct CDR3 sequences, 20% to 25% seen once. The source of this sequence is a female donor with ankylosing spondylitis or in good health (not recorded which). The chain couples TRBV10-3 to TRBJ2-1, with a tentative D call TRBD2 (7 bases). Sequencing was performed on blood, either unsorted or a sorted T cell fraction (not recorded which). The CDR3 DNA follows: TGTGCCATCACCGGAGGGGGGGCCTTGGATGAGCAGTTCTTC. Its protein is CAITGGGALDEQFF.